The clone carrying this T cell receptor beta chain was detected only a few times. The antigen is undetermined. These data originate in a study of blood T cells in healthy people across ages. Study-wide points: Significant beta diversity loss was already apparent by age approximately 42, declining roughly linearly.

Next came a second PCR, run for about 7 to 12 cycles, which used a sample-barcoded 5' primer along with a J-beta primer mix. Sequencing of every sample gave 2.5 million or more CDR3-containing paired-end reads. TCRdb reprocessed the 5' RACE reads with MiXCR, giving one entry per CDR3 protein. Of 800,000 to 950,000 distinct CDR3 sequences listed, about 44% were seen once; the top ten hold roughly 13%. This CDR3 region has 14 residues. Germline CDR1 SGHAT, CDR2 FQDESV (reference sequence). V lost 4 bases, J lost 8 bases, and 9 bases stayed unmatched. V usage is TRBV11-1 and J usage is TRBJ1-2; 8 bases map to TRBD1. This TCR came from a man aged 25-40 years in good health. Specimen: blood. As DNA, the CDR3 is TGTGCCAGCAGCTCCTCGGACAGGGACGACGGCTACACCTTC. Residues: CASSSSDRDDGYTF.